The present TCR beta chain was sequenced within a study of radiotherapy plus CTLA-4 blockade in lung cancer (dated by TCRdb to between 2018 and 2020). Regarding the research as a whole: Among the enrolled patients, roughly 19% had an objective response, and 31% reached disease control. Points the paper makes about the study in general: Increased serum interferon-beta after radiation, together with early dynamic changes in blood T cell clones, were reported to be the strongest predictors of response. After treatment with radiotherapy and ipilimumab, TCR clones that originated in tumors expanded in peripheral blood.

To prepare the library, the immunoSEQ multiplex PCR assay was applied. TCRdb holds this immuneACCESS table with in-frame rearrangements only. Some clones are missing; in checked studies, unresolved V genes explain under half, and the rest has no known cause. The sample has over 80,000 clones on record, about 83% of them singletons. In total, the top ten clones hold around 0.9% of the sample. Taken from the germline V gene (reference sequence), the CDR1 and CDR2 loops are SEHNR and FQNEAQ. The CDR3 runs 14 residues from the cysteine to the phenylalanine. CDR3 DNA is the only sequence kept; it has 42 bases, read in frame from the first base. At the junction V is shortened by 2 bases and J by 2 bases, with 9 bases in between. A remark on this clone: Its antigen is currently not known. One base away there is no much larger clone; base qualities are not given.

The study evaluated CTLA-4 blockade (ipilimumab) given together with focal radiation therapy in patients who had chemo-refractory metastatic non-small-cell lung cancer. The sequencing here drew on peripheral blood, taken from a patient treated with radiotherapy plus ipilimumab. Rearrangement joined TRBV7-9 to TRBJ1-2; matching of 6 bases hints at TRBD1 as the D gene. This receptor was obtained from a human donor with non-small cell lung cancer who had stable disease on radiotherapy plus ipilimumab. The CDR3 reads CASSLSQGNYGYTF. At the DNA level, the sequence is TGTGCCAGCAGCTTAAGCCAGGGGAACTATGGCTACACCTTC.